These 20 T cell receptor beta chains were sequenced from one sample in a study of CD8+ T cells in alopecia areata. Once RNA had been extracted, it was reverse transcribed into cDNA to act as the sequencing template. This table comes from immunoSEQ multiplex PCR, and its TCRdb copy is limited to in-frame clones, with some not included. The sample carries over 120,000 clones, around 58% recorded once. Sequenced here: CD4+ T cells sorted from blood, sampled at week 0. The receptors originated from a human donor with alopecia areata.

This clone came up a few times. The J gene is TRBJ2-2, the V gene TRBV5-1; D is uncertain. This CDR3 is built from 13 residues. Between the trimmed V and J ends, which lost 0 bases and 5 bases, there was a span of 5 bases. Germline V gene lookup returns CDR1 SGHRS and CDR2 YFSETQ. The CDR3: CASSLDVTGELFF. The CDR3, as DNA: TGCGCCAGCAGCTTGGATGTGACCGGGGAGCTGTTTTTT. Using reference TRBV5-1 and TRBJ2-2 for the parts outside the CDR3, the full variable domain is KAGVTQTPRYLIKTRGQQVTLSCSPISGHRSVSWYQQTPGQGLQFLFEYFSETQRNKGNFPGRFSGRQFSNSRSEMNVSTLELGDSALYLCASSLDVTGELFFGEGSRLTVL.

The CDR3: CATSSDRVSPLHF. For the CDR3, the DNA is TGTGCCACCAGCAGCGACAGGGTTTCACCCCTCCACTTT. J is TRBJ1-6 and V is TRBV15; 7 bases map to TRBD1. The V and J ends lost 3 bases and 9 bases, in that order; junction bases with no gene match: 2. Germline V lookup: CDR1 LNHNV, CDR2 YYDKDF (reference sequence). The CDR3 length is 13 residues.

CDR3 in DNA: TGTGCCATCAGGTTACCAGGGGGCGATGGCTACACCTTC. Its translation: CAIRLPGGDGYTF. The V and J genes are TRBV10-3 and TRBJ1-2; TRBD1 matches 8 bases. Germline trimming cut 6 bases from V and 6 bases from J; bases unmatched to any gene: 6. Germline CDR1 is ENHRY and CDR2 is SYGVKD. This CDR3 has 13 amino acids.

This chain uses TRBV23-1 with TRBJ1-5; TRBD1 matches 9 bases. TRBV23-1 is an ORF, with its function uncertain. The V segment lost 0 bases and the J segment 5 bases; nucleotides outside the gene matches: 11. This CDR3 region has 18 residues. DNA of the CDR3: TGCGCCAGCAGTCAATCGAAACCCCACGGGACAGGGCATCAGCCCCAGCATTTT. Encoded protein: CASSQSKPHGTGHQPQHF.

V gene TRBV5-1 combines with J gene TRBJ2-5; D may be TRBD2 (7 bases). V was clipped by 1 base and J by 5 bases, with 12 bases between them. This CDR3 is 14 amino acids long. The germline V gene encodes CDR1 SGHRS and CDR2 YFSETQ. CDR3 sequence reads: CASSLKGGQETQYF. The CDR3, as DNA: TGCGCCAGCAGCTTGAAGGGGGGGCAGGAGACCCAGTACTTC. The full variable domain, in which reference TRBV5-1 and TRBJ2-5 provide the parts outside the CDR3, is KAGVTQTPRYLIKTRGQQVTLSCSPISGHRSVSWYQQTPGQGLQFLFEYFSETQRNKGNFPGRFSGRQFSNSRSEMNVSTLELGDSALYLCASSLKGGQETQYFGPGTRLLVL.

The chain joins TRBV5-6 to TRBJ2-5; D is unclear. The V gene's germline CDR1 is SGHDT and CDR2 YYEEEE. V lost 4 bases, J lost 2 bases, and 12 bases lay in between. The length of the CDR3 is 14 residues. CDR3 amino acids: CASSRSGGQETQYF. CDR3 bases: TGTGCCAGCAGCCGATCAGGCGGACAAGAGACCCAGTACTTC.

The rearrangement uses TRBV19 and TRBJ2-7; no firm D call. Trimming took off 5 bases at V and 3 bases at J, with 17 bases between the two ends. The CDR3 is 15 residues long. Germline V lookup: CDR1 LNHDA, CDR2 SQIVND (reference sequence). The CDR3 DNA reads TGTGCCAGTAGTGGTCAACTTCGGAACGACTACGAGCAGTACTTC. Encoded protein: CASSGQLRNDYEQYF.

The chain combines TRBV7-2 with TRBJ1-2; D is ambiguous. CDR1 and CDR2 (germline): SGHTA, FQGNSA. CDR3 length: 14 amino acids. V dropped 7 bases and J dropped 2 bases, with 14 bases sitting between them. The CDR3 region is CASTSDNLNYGYTF. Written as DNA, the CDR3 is TGTGCCAGCACCTCTGACAACCTCAACTATGGCTACACCTTC.

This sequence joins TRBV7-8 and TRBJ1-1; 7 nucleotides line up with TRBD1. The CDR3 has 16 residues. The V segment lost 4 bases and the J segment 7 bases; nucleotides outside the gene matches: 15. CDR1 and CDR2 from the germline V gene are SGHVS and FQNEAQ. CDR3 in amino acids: CASSSRQGGFAVEAFF. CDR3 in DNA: TGTGCCAGCAGCTCCCGACAGGGAGGGTTCGCGGTTGAAGCTTTCTTT.

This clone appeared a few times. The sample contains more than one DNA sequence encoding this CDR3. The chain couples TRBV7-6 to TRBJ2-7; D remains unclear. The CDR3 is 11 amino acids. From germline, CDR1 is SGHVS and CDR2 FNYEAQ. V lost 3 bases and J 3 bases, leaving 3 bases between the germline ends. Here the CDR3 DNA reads TGTGCCAGCAGCTTCGACTACGAGCAGTACTTC. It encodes CASSFDYEQYF.

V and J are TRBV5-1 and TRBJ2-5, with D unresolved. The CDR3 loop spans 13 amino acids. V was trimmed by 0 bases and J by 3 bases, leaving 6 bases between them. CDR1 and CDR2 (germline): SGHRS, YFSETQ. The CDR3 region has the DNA TGCGCCAGCAGCTTGGAGGTGGAAGAGACCCAGTACTTC. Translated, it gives CASSLEVEETQYF.

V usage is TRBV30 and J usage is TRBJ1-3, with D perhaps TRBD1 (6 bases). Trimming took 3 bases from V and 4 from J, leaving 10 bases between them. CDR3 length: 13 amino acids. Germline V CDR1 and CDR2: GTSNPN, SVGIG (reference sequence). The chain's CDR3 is CAWSATGGNTIYF. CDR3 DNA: TGTGCCTGGAGCGCAACAGGGGGAAACACCATATATTTT. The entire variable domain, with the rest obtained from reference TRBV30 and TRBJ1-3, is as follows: SQTIHQWPATLVQPVGSPLSLECTVEGTSNPNLYWYRQAAGRGLQLLFYSVGIGQISSEVPQNLSASRPQDRQFILSSKKLLLSDSGFYLCAWSATGGNTIYFGEGSWLTVV.

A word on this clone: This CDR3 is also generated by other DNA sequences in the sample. CDR3 sequence reads: CSVDGQGNTEAFF. The CDR3 nucleotides are TGCAGCGTTGACGGCCAGGGGAACACTGAAGCTTTCTTT. The chain carries TRBV29-1 and TRBJ1-1; the D gene is possibly TRBD1 (5 bases). Trimming cost V 3 bases and J 1 base, with 9 bases left between them. The V gene's germline CDR1 is SQVTM and CDR2 ANQGSEA. CDR3 length: 13 amino acids.

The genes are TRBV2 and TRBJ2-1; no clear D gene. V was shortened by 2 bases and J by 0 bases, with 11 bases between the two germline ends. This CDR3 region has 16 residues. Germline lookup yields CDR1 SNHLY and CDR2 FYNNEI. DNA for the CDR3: TGTGCCAGCAGTGAACGTGCCTCTAGCTCCTACAATGAGCAGTTCTTC. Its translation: CASSERASSSYNEQFF.

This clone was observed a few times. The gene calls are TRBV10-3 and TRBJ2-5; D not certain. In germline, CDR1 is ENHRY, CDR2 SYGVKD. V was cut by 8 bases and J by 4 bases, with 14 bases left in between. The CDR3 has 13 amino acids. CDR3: CAIGKGIGETQYF. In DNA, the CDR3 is TGTGCCATCGGGAAGGGAATAGGAGAGACCCAGTACTTC.

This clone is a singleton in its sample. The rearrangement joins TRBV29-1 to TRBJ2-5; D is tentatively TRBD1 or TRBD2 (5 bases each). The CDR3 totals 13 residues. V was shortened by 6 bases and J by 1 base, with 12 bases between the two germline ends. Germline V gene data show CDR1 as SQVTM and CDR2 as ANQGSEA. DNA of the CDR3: TGCAGCGTGGACGGGGCAGTCCAAGAGACCCAGTACTTC. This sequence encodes CSVDGAVQETQYF.

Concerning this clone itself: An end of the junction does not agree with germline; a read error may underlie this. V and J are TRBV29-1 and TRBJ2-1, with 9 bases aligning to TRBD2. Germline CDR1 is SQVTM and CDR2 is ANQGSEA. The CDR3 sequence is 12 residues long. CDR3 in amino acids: CSADWSGGRSVF. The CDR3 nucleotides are TGCAGTGCCGACTGGAGCGGGGGGAGGTCGGTCTTC.

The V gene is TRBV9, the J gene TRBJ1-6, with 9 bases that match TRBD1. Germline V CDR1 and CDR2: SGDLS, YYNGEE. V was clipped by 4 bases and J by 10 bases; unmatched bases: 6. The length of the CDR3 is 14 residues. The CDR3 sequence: CASSSRDRDSPLHF. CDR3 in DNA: TGTGCCAGCAGCTCCCGGGACAGGGACTCACCCCTCCACTTT.

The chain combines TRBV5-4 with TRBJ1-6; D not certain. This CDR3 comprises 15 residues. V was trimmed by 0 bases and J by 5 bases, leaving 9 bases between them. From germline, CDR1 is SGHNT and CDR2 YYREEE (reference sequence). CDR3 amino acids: CASSLGGPNNSPLHF. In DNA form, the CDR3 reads TGTGCCAGCAGCTTGGGTGGTCCGAATAATTCACCCCTCCACTTT.

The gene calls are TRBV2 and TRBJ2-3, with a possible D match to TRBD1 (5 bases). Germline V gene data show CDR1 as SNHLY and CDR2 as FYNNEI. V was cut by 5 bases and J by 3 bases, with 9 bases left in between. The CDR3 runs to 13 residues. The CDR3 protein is CASSLDRTDTQYF. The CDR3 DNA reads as TGTGCCAGCAGTCTCGACAGAACAGATACGCAGTATTTT.